This T cell receptor beta chain was identified during a study of T-cell reconstitution after alpha-beta-depleted transplantation in children. It was with unique molecular identifiers that the TCRbeta library was prepared. TCRdb reprocessed the PCR reads with MiXCR, giving one entry per CDR3 protein. This repertoire shows 780,000 or so distinct CDR3 sequences, less than 20% found once; its top ten account for approximately 4.5%. This clonotype was recorded a few times. The V and J ends lost 2 bases and 11 bases respectively, with 23 bases between them. This CDR3 contains 16 residues. Germline CDR1 and CDR2: SGHRS and YFSETQ.

The material was PBMCs, mostly from graft donor cells, obtained 360 days after TCRalphabeta/CD19-depleted stem cell transplant. The source is a male patient younger than 18 who had a stem cell transplant for acute lymphoblastic leukemia, so the T cells may come from the graft donor. The genes are TRBV5-1 and TRBJ2-1, with a possible D match to TRBD2 (5 bases). This chain's CDR3 is CASSFRGSGVMTQQFF. The DNA of the CDR3 is TGCGCCAGCAGCTTCCGAGGTTCCGGGGTAATGACTCAGCAGTTCTTC.